One and the same sample provided the 23 T cell receptor beta chains below, sequenced in a study of blood T cell repertoires in COVID-19. This table comes from immunoSEQ multiplex PCR, and its TCRdb copy is limited to in-frame clones, with some not included. The table has fewer than 450,000 clones, around 90% seen once. Sample: PBMCs or T cells enriched from blood (not recorded which). The receptor source for this set is a woman aged 18 to 35 who had recovered from COVID-19.

The rearrangement links TRBV11-2 to TRBJ2-5; D might be TRBD1 (6 bases). The germline V and J ends were trimmed by 3 bases and 1 base, with 15 bases remaining between them. The germline CDR1 and CDR2 sequences are SGHAT and FQNNGV. The CDR3 runs 16 residues. In nucleotides, the CDR3 is TGTGCCAGCAGCTTGGTCATACGAGGGGGCCAAGAGACCCAGTACTTC. Its protein product is CASSLVIRGGQETQYF.

The genes are TRBV7-3 and TRBJ2-2; the D gene is possibly TRBD1 (5 bases). The germline V gene encodes CDR1 SGHTA and CDR2 FQGTGA. This CDR3 has 15 residues. V shed 3 bases and J shed 1 base, with 9 bases lying between them. DNA for the CDR3: TGTGCCAGCAGCTTCCTTCAGGGGAACACCGGGGAGCTGTTTTTT. Amino acid sequence: CASSFLQGNTGELFF.

J is TRBJ2-3 and V is TRBV3-1 (or the pseudogene TRBV3-2); 7 bases match TRBD2. In germline, CDR1 is LGHDT, CDR2 YNNKEL (reference sequence). V lost 1 base to trimming and J lost 4 bases; unmatched junction nucleotides: 8. This CDR3 region has 16 residues. The CDR3 DNA reads TGTGCCAGCAGCCAAGTTTTGCGGGGGAACCCAGATACGCAGTATTTT. Translation: CASSQVLRGNPDTQYF.

The chain joins TRBV5-1 to TRBJ1-2, with D unclear. The CDR3 consists of 14 residues. V lost 0 bases and J lost 6, with 12 bases in between. The germline gives CDR1 SGHRS, CDR2 YFSETQ. DNA for the CDR3: TGCGCCAGCAGCTTGGGGGCGGGAGAACATGGCTACACCTTC. Its protein is CASSLGAGEHGYTF.

The chain recombines TRBV27 with TRBJ1-4; 7 bases align to TRBD1. Germline-derived CDR1 and CDR2 are MNHEY and SMNVEV (reference sequence). V lost 2 bases and J lost 5; bases outside the gene matches: 2. This CDR3 is built from 14 residues. The CDR3: CASSLGTENEKLFF. The CDR3 DNA sequence: TGTGCCAGCAGTTTAGGGACAGAAAATGAAAAACTGTTTTTT.

The J gene is TRBJ2-3, the V gene TRBV11-1, with D unclear. In germline, CDR1 is SGHAT, CDR2 FQDESV (reference sequence). V was pared by 3 bases and J by 2 bases, with 15 bases between. The CDR3 has 16 residues. The CDR3 bases are TGTGCCAGCAGCTTTAAAGTATCCGACTCCACAGATACGCAGTATTTT. The encoded protein is CASSFKVSDSTDTQYF.

This chain connects TRBV5-6 to TRBJ1-1; 7 bases are a match to TRBD1. Trimming at V came to 4 bases and at J to 0 bases, leaving 9 bases not matched to a gene. CDR1 and CDR2 from the germline V gene are SGHDT and YYEEEE. There are 16 residues in the CDR3. Here the CDR3 DNA reads TGTGCCAGCAGCACCGGACAGGTTTTTATGAACACTGAAGCTTTCTTT. It encodes CASSTGQVFMNTEAFF.

The chain carries TRBV7-8 and TRBJ2-5; D is uncertain. Trimming cost V 0 bases and J 5 bases, with 10 bases left between them. Germline-derived CDR1 and CDR2 are SGHVS and FQNEAQ. The CDR3 is made up of 14 amino acids. This chain's CDR3 is CASSLARWRETQYF. For the CDR3, the DNA is TGTGCCAGCAGCTTAGCACGTTGGCGGGAGACCCAGTACTTC.

The chain employs TRBV5-6 and TRBJ2-3; 11 bases agree with TRBD2. This CDR3 contains 17 residues. V shed 4 bases and J 6 bases; nucleotides not matched to a gene: 13. CDR1 is SGHDT, CDR2 YYEEEE, per germline. The chain's CDR3 is CASSIIAGGPEADTQYF. CDR3 nucleotides: TGTGCCAGCAGCATAATAGCGGGGGGGCCCGAGGCGGATACGCAGTATTTT.

In this sample, this clone turned up a few times. The chain couples TRBV6-4 to TRBJ1-2; TRBD1 matches 9 bases. With V trimmed by 6 bases and J by 6 bases, 11 bases remained unmatched. The CDR3 has 15 amino acids. Germline lookup yields CDR1 MRHNA and CDR2 SNTAGT. The CDR3 DNA follows: TGTGCCAGCAGCCGGGAGGGACAGGGCTACGATGGCTACACCTTC. This codes for CASSREGQGYDGYTF.

The chain carries TRBV10-2 and TRBJ1-1, with a tentative D call TRBD1 (6 bases). The CDR3 length is 14 residues. Germline V lookup: CDR1 WSHSY, CDR2 SAAADI. Between the trimmed V and J ends, which lost 4 bases and 4 bases, there was a span of 13 bases. CDR3 amino acids: CASSGYRDVTEAFF. CDR3 DNA sequence: TGCGCCAGCAGTGGTTACAGGGATGTCACTGAAGCTTTCTTT.

The V call is TRBV19, the J call TRBJ1-2; no reliable D call. CDR3 size: 13 residues. V was cut by 9 bases and J by 3 bases, with 14 bases left in between. CDR1 is LNHDA, CDR2 SQIVND, per germline (reference sequence). CDR3 sequence (DNA): TGTGCCAGCGCTTTGACATTAGACTATGGCTACACCTTC. Amino acid sequence: CASALTLDYGYTF.

The genes are TRBV2 and TRBJ1-2; TRBD1 matches 9 bases. V was pared by 8 bases and J by 4 bases, with 5 bases of the junction left unmatched. The CDR3 loop spans 13 amino acids. Germline V gene sequence: CDR1 SNHLY, CDR2 FYNNEI. In DNA form, the CDR3 reads TGTGCCAGCGCCGGACAGGGGTCCTATGGCTACACCTTC. It encodes CASAGQGSYGYTF.

The V gene is TRBV18, the J gene TRBJ1-1; 7 bases line up with TRBD1. There are 18 residues in the CDR3. CDR1 is KGHSH and CDR2 is LQKENI in the germline V gene. With V trimmed by 7 bases and J by 5 bases, 22 bases remained unmatched. The CDR3 DNA is TGTGCCAGCTTCCCTTCTGCGCTTAGACAGGGTAGAGGAACTGAAGCTTTCTTT. Translation gives CASFPSALRQGRGTEAFF.

CDR3 DNA: TGTGCCAGCAGCGCTCAACAGGCTAGGGAGCTGTTTTTT. As protein: CASSAQQARELFF. This chain connects TRBV7-3 to TRBJ2-2, with TRBD1 as a possible D gene (5 bases). Looked up from germline, CDR1 is SGHTA and CDR2 is FQGTGA. The CDR3 has 13 amino acids. Trimming took off 5 bases at V and 9 bases at J, with 13 bases between the two ends.

V and J are TRBV5-6 and TRBJ1-2, with 9 bases fitting TRBD1. This CDR3 region has 16 residues. Losses at the gene ends were 3 bases for V and 5 bases for J; bases not matched to a gene: 11. CDR1 is SGHDT, CDR2 YYEEEE, per germline. The CDR3 region is CASSYGTGKGGYGYTF. DNA for the CDR3: TGTGCCAGCAGCTACGGGACAGGGAAGGGGGGGTATGGCTACACCTTC.

This clone was detected a few times. V gene TRBV5-1 combines with J gene TRBJ1-1, with D perhaps TRBD1 (6 bases). The V and J ends lost 2 bases and 6 bases respectively, with 14 bases between them. The CDR3 is 14 amino acids. CDR1 SGHRS and CDR2 YFSETQ come from the germline V gene. The CDR3 reads CASSFPGVFPEAFF. DNA of the CDR3: TGCGCCAGCAGCTTCCCAGGGGTGTTCCCTGAAGCTTTCTTT. The variable domain in full, completed from reference TRBV5-1 and TRBJ1-1, reads KAGVTQTPRYLIKTRGQQVTLSCSPISGHRSVSWYQQTPGQGLQFLFEYFSETQRNKGNFPGRFSGRQFSNSRSEMNVSTLELGDSALYLCASSFPGVFPEAFFGQGTRLTVV.

The J gene is TRBJ2-1, the V gene TRBV9; 9 nucleotides align to TRBD2. V lost 4 bases to trimming and J lost 1 base; unmatched junction nucleotides: 12. CDR3 length: 18 amino acids. From germline, CDR1 is SGDLS and CDR2 YYNGEE. CDR3 sequence (DNA): TGTGCCAGCAGCCCAATGGGGCTAGCGGGGCCATCCTACAATGAGCAGTTCTTC. Encoded protein: CASSPMGLAGPSYNEQFF.

The chain uses TRBV7-2 and TRBJ2-3; 12 bases match TRBD2. The ends lost 1 base at V and 13 bases at J; junction bases unmatched: 6. This CDR3 spans 14 amino acids. The germline V gene has CDR1 SGHTA and CDR2 FQGNSA. The CDR3, as DNA: TGTGCCAGCAGCTTAGGGAGACTAGCGGGGGCGGAGTATTTT. It is translated as CASSLGRLAGAEYF.

This sequence joins TRBV27 and TRBJ1-2; tentatively, D is TRBD1 (6 bases). Trimming took 0 bases from V and 4 from J, leaving 9 bases between them. The CDR3 has 14 residues. Germline loops: CDR1 MNHEY, CDR2 SMNVEV (reference sequence). The CDR3: CASSLSDRTYGYTF. CDR3 DNA: TGTGCCAGCAGTTTATCGGACAGAACCTATGGCTACACCTTC.

This clone was detected only once. The V and J genes are TRBV6-5 and TRBJ2-2; the D is unclear. This CDR3 region has 14 residues. The ends were cut back, 6 bases at V and 2 bases at J, with 10 bases in the middle. Germline-derived CDR1 and CDR2 are MNHEY and SVGAGI. CDR3 DNA: TGTGCCAGCAGATTAACAGTTAACACCGGGGAGCTGTTTTTT. This sequence encodes CASRLTVNTGELFF.

This chain links TRBV19 with TRBJ2-6, with D possibly TRBD2 on 5 matching bases. Per germline, CDR1 LNHDA and CDR2 SQIVND (reference sequence). The CDR3 runs 15 residues. Trimming took off 3 bases at V and 4 bases at J, with 10 bases between the two ends. CDR3 DNA sequence: TGTGCCAGTAGTATTCGGGGTTTGGGGGCCAACGTCCTGACTTTC. Encoded protein: CASSIRGLGANVLTF.

This CDR3 reads CAIRPGQGNQPQHF. CDR3 bases: TGTGCCATCAGACCGGGACAGGGCAATCAGCCCCAGCATTTT. The chain carries TRBV10-3 and TRBJ1-5; 8 bases agree with TRBD1. With 6 bases clipped from V and 2 bases from J, the junction kept 3 bases outside the gene matches. The CDR3 length is 14 residues. CDR1 and CDR2 (germline): ENHRY, SYGVKD.